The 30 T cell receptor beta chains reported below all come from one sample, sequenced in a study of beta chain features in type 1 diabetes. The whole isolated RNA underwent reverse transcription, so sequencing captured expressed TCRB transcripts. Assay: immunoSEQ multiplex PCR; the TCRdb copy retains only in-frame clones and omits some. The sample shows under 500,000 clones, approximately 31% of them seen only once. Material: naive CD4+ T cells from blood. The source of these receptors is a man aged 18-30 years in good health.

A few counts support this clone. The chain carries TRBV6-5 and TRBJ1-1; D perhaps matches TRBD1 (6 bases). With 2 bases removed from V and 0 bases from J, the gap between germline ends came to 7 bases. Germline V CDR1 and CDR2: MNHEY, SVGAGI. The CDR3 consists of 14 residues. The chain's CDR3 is CASSYGQMNTEAFF. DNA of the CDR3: TGTGCCAGCAGTTACGGACAGATGAACACTGAAGCTTTCTTT.

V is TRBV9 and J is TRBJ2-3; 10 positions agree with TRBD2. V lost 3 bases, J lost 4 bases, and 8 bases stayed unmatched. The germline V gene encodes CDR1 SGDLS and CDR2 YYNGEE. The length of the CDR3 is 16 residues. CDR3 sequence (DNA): TGTGCCAGCAGCGCCGGGAGCGGGAGGGGGCCAGATACGCAGTATTTT. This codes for CASSAGSGRGPDTQYF.

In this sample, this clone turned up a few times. As DNA, the CDR3 is TGTGCCAGCAGTGCTCACCGAAACTATGGCTACACCTTC. Translation: CASSAHRNYGYTF. This chain uses TRBV25-1 with TRBJ1-2, with D unclear. V shed 4 bases and J shed 2 bases, with 8 bases lying between them. Germline V CDR1 and CDR2: MGHDK, SYGVNS. This CDR3 is 13 amino acids long.

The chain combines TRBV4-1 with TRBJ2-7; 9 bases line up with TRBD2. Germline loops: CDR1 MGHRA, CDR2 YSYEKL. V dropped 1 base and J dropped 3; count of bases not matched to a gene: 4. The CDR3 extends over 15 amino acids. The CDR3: CASSQVISGSYEQYF. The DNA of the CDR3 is TGCGCCAGCAGCCAAGTGATTAGCGGGAGCTACGAGCAGTACTTC.

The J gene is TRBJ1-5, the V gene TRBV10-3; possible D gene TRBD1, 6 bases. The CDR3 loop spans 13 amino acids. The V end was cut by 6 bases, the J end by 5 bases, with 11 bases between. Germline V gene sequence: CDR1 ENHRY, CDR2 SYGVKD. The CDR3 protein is CAISPQGYQPQHF. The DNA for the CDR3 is TGTGCCATCAGCCCCCAGGGGTATCAGCCCCAGCATTTT.

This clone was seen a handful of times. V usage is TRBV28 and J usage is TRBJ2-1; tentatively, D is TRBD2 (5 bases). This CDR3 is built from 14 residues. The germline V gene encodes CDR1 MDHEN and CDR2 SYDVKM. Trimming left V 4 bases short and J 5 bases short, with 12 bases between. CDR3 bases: TGTGCCAGCAGTTCTCAGGACGGGAACAATGAGCAGTTCTTC. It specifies CASSSQDGNNEQFF.

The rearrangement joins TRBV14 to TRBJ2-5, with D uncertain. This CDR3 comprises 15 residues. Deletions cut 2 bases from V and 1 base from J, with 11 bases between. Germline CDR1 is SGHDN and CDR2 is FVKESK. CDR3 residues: CASSQPRQVQETQYF. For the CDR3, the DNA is TGTGCCAGCAGCCAACCCCGGCAAGTCCAAGAGACCCAGTACTTC.

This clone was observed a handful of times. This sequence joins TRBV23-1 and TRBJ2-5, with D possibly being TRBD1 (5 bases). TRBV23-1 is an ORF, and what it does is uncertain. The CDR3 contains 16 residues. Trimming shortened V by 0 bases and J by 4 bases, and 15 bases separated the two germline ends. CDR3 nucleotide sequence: TGCGCCAGCAGTCAATCGGAAAACAGGCCGTCAGAGACCCAGTACTTC. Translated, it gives CASSQSENRPSETQYF.

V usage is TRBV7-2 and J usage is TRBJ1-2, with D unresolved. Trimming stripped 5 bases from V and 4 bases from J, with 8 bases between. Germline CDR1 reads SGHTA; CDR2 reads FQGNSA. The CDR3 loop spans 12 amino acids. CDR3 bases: TGTGCCAGCAGCCTTGGGCCCTATGGCTACACCTTC. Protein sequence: CASSLGPYGYTF. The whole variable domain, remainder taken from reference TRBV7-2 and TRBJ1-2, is GAGVSQSPSNKVTEKGKDVELRCDPISGHTALYWYRQSLGQGLEFLIYFQGNSAPDKSGLPSDRFSAERTGGSVSTLTIQRTQQEDSAVYLCASSLGPYGYTFGSGTRLTVV.

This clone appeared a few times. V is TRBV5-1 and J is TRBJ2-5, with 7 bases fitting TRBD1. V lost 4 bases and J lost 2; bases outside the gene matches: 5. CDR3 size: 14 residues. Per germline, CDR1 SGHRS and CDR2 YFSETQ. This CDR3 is CASSPGQEQETQYF. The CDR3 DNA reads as TGCGCCAGCAGCCCAGGACAGGAGCAAGAGACCCAGTACTTC.

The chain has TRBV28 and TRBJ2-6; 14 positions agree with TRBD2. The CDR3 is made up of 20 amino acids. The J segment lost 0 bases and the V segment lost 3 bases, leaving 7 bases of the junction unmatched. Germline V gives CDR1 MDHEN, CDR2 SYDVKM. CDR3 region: CASSLAGLAGGLSGANVLTF. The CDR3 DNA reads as TGTGCCAGCAGTTTGGCAGGACTAGCGGGAGGCCTCTCTGGGGCCAACGTCCTGACTTTC.

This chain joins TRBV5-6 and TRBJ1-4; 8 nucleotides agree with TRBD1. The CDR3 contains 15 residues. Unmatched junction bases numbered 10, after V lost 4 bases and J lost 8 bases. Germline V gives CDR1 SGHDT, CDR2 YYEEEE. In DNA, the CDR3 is TGTGCCAGCAGCCTAGGACAGGGTCTGAGCGAAAAACTGTTTTTT. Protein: CASSLGQGLSEKLFF.

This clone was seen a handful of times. CDR3 DNA sequence: TGTGCCAGCTCACCACCGAGCGGGAGCAGCGGTGAGCAGTTCTTC. Residues: CASSPPSGSSGEQFF. The chain carries TRBV18 and TRBJ2-1; TRBD2 agrees at 8 bases. The ends lost 0 bases at V and 9 bases at J; junction bases unmatched: 7. The CDR3 length is 15 residues. Germline assignment: CDR1 KGHSH and CDR2 LQKENI.

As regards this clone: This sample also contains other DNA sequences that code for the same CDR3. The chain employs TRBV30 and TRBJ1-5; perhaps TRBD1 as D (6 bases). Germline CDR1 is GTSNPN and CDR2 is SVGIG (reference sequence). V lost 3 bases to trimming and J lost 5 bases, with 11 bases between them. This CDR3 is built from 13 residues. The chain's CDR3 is CAWSGGGDQPQHF. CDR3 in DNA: TGTGCCTGGAGCGGGGGCGGTGATCAGCCCCAGCATTTT.

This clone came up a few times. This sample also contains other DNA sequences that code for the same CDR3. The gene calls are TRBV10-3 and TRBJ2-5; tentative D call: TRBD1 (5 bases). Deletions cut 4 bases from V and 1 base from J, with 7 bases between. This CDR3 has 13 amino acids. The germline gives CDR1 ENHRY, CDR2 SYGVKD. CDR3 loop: CAISVDSQETQYF. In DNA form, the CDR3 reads TGTGCCATCAGTGTAGACAGCCAAGAGACCCAGTACTTC.

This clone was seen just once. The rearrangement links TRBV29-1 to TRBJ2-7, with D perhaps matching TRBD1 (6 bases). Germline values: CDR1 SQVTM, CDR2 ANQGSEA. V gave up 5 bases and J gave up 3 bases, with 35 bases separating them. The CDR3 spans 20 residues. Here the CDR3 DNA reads TGCAGCGTTCTCCCAATAAACAGAAGAAACAGGGAAAGAAGAGTCTACGAGCAGTACTTC. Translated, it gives CSVLPINRRNRERRVYEQYF.

The CDR3 region is CASSGQEHEVNYGYTF. DNA of the CDR3: TGTGCCAGCTCCGGACAGGAGCATGAGGTTAACTATGGCTACACCTTC. The V call is TRBV5-6, the J call TRBJ1-2; 7 bases line up with TRBD1. After removal of 7 bases from V and 1 base from J, the junction contained 13 bases not matched to a gene. Germline-derived CDR1 and CDR2 are SGHDT and YYEEEE. The CDR3 is 16 amino acids.

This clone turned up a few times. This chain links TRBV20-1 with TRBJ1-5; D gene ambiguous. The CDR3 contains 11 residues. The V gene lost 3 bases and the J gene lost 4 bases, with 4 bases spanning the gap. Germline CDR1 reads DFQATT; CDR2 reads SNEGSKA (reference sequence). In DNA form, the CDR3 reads TGCAGTGCTAGGGGGAATCAGCCCCAGCATTTT. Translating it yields CSARGNQPQHF.

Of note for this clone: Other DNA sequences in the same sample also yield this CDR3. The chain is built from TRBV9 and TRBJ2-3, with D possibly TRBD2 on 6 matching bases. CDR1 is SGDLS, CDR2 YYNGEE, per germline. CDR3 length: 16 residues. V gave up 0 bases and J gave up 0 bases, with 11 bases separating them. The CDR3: CASSVGAGPSTDTQYF. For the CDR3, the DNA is TGTGCCAGCAGCGTAGGGGCGGGACCTAGCACAGATACGCAGTATTTT.

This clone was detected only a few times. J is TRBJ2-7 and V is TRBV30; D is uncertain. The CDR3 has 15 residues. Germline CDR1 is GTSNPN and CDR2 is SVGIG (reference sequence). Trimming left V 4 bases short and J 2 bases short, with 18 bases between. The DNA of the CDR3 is TGTGCCTGGATAATTAAGGGCCTGCCGACCTACGAGCAGTACTTC. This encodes CAWIIKGLPTYEQYF.

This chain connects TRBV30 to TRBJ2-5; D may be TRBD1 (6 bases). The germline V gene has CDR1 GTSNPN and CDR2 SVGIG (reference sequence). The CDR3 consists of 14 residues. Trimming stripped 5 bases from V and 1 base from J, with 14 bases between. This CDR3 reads CAWEMGAVQETQYF. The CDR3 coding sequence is TGTGCCTGGGAGATGGGGGCAGTCCAAGAGACCCAGTACTTC.

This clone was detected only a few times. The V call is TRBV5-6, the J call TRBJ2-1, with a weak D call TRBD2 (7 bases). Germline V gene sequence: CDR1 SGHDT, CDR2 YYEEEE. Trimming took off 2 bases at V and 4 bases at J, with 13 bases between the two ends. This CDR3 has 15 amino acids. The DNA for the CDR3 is TGTGCCAGCAGCTTACTAAGCGGGACATACAATGAGCAGTTCTTC. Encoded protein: CASSLLSGTYNEQFF.

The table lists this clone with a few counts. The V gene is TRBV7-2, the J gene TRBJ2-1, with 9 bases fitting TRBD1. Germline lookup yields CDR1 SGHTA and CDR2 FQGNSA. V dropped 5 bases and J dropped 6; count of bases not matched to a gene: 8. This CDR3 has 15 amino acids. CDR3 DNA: TGTGCCAGCAGCATGGACAGGGGCGGTGTCAATGAGCAGTTCTTC. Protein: CASSMDRGGVNEQFF. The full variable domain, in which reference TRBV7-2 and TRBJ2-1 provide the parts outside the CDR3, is GAGVSQSPSNKVTEKGKDVELRCDPISGHTALYWYRQSLGQGLEFLIYFQGNSAPDKSGLPSDRFSAERTGGSVSTLTIQRTQQEDSAVYLCASSMDRGGVNEQFFGPGTRLTVL.

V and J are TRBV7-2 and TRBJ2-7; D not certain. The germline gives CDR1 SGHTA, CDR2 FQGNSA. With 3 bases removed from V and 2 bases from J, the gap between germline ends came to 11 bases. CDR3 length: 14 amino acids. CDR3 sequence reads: CASSFSFVTYEQYF. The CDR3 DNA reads TGTGCCAGCAGCTTCTCGTTTGTAACCTACGAGCAGTACTTC.

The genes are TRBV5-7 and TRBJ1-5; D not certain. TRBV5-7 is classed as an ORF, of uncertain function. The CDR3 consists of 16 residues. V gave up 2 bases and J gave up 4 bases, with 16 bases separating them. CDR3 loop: CASSLIPNIANQPQHF. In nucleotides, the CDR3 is TGTGCCAGCAGCTTAATTCCGAATATAGCAAATCAGCCCCAGCATTTT.

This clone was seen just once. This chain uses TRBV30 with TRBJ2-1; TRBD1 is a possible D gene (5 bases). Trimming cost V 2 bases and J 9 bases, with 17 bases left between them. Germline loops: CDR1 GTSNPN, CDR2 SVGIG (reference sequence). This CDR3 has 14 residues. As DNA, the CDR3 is TGTGCCTGGAGTCTAGACAGAGGTGAAACTGAGCAGTTCTTC. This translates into CAWSLDRGETEQFF.

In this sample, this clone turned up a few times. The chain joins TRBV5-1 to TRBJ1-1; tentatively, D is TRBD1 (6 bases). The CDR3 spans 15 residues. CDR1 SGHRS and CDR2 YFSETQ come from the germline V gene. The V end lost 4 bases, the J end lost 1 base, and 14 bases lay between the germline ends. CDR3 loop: CASSPQGHPNTEAFF. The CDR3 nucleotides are TGCGCCAGCAGCCCCCAGGGACACCCGAACACTGAAGCTTTCTTT.

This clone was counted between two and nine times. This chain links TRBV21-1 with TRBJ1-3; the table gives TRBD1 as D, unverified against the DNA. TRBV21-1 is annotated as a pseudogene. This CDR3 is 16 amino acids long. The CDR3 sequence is CASSSCTGTSGNTIYF. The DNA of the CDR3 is TGTGCCAGCAGCTCCTGCACAGGGACCTCTGGAAACACCATATATTTT.

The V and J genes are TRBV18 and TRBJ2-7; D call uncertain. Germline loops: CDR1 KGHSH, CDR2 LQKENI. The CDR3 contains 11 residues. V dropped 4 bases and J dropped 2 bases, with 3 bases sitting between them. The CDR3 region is CASSRPYEQYF. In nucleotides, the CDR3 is TGTGCCAGCTCACGACCCTACGAGCAGTACTTC. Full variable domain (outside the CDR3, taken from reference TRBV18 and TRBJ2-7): NAGVMQNPRHLVRRRGQEARLRCSPMKGHSHVYWYRQLPEEGLKFMVYLQKENIIDESGMPKERFSAEFPKEGPSILRIQQVVRGDSAAYFCASSRPYEQYFGPGTRLTVT.

The CDR3 is CASSLSRVQETQYF. In nucleotides, the CDR3 is TGCGCCAGCAGCTTGAGCAGGGTACAAGAGACCCAGTACTTC. The chain links TRBV5-1 to TRBJ2-5; TRBD1 is a possible D gene (5 bases). The CDR3 totals 14 residues. V lost 1 base, J lost 2 bases, and 9 bases lay in between. Per germline, CDR1 SGHRS and CDR2 YFSETQ. Full variable domain (outside the CDR3, taken from reference TRBV5-1 and TRBJ2-5): KAGVTQTPRYLIKTRGQQVTLSCSPISGHRSVSWYQQTPGQGLQFLFEYFSETQRNKGNFPGRFSGRQFSNSRSEMNVSTLELGDSALYLCASSLSRVQETQYFGPGTRLLVL.